Each of the 32 T cell receptor beta chains below was sequenced from the same sample in a study of T cell repertoires in cytomegalovirus infection (dated by TCRdb to the late 2010s). These receptors have no identified antigens. Data came from an Illumina HiSeq 1500. TCRdb trimmed public reads at Q25 via fastp, called clones via MiXCR and kept in-frame beta chains. All rows with the same CDR3 protein become a single entry with the most common DNA and genes. For this sample there are about 220,000 distinct CDR3 sequences; 30% to 45% appear just once. The biggest ten clones account for approximately 59% of the sample. What the treatment or condition label conveys for this sample: in vitro stimulation with specific CMV peptide epitopes to enrich CMV-specific T cells. The source material was CD8+ T cells from cultured PBMCs, sampled from culture after CMV antigen stimulation. These receptors originate from a human donor in good health (CMV status not recorded). Some clones in this sample may be carry-over from other donors' samples.

The V gene is TRBV6-8, the J gene TRBJ1-1; D possibly corresponds to TRBD1 (5 bases). The CDR3 consists of 15 residues. With 4 bases removed from V and 1 base from J, the gap between germline ends came to 13 bases. Germline CDR1 MNHGY, CDR2 SAAAGT. The CDR3 bases are TGTGCCAGCAGTTTCACGGACATAGGGAACACTGAAGCTTTCTTT. Encoded protein: CASSFTDIGNTEAFF.

This chain connects TRBV15 to TRBJ2-5, with 10 bases lining up with TRBD2. Per germline, CDR1 LNHNV and CDR2 YYDKDF (reference sequence). Trimming took 2 bases from V and 5 from J; bases not matched to a gene: 11. The CDR3 consists of 17 residues. CDR3 nucleotides: TGTGCCACCAGCAGATCCTCTAGTAGCGGGAGGATGGAGACCCAGTACTTC. Protein sequence: CATSRSSSSGRMETQYF.

The rearrangement joins TRBV2 to TRBJ2-7, with 9 positions matching TRBD2. J lost 2 bases, V lost 3 bases, and 8 bases had no gene match. Germline CDR1 is SNHLY and CDR2 is FYNNEI. The length of the CDR3 is 16 residues. As DNA, the CDR3 is TGTGCCAGCAGTGAGGGGATGTCTAGCGGGACCTACGAGCAGTACTTC. Its protein product is CASSEGMSSGTYEQYF.

The V call is TRBV12-3 or TRBV12-4, the J call TRBJ1-3; D gene ambiguous. This CDR3 comprises 11 residues. Trimming took off 5 bases at V and 9 bases at J, with 8 bases between the two ends. This CDR3 is CASSHPGTIYF. In DNA, the CDR3 is TGTGCCAGCAGTCACCCCGGCACCATATATTTT.

The V and J genes are TRBV7-8 and TRBJ2-3, with D maybe TRBD2 (6 bases). The CDR3 is 13 residues long. V lost 10 bases to trimming and J lost 3 bases, with 14 bases between them. Germline values: CDR1 SGHVS, CDR2 FQNEAQ. For the CDR3, the DNA is TGTGCCACCCGCGGCGGGACGACAGATACGCAGTATTTT. Its translation is CATRGGTTDTQYF.

The chain has TRBV27 and TRBJ2-5; D not resolved. CDR3 length equals 15 residues. Germline assignment: CDR1 MNHEY and CDR2 SMNVEV (reference sequence). V was cut by 6 bases and J by 4 bases, with 18 bases left in between. CDR3 loop: CASSSSDPNRETQYF. The CDR3 region has the DNA TGTGCCAGCAGCTCCTCGGACCCGAACAGAGAGACCCAGTACTTC.

This clonotype was picked up a small number of times. The V call is TRBV7-8, the J call TRBJ2-1; 8 nucleotides agree with TRBD2. The CDR3 is 15 amino acids. J was trimmed by 7 bases and V by 2 bases; bases with no gene match: 7. In germline, CDR1 is SGHVS, CDR2 FQNEAQ. The CDR3 sequence: CASSLTGLVVNEQFF. The CDR3 DNA reads TGTGCCAGCAGCTTAACGGGACTAGTGGTAAATGAGCAGTTCTTC.

This chain links TRBV27 with TRBJ2-1; TRBD1 matches 7 bases. The CDR3 extends over 17 amino acids. Trimming took 4 bases from V and 0 from J; bases not matched to a gene: 9. Germline-derived CDR1 and CDR2 are MNHEY and SMNVEV (reference sequence). For the CDR3, the DNA is TGTGCCAGCAGTTCGGGGACAGACACGGGCTCCTACAATGAGCAGTTCTTC. Protein sequence: CASSSGTDTGSYNEQFF.

In regard to this clonotype: A junction end diverges from the germline sequence, so it may reflect a read error. The chain couples TRBV7-7 to TRBJ2-1; 7 bases align to TRBD2. CDR3 size: 15 residues. Germline values: CDR1 SSHAT, CDR2 FNYEAQ (reference sequence). This chain's CDR3 is CASSLGAGEYNEQFF. CDR3 DNA: TGTGCTAGCAGCTTAGGCGCGGGGGAATACAATGAGCAGTTCTTC.

The rearrangement uses TRBV27 and TRBJ2-1; TRBD2 might be the D (6 bases). The V gene lost 6 bases and the J gene lost 7 bases, with 10 bases spanning the gap. Germline CDR1 is MNHEY and CDR2 is SMNVEV (reference sequence). CDR3 length: 12 amino acids. The CDR3 here is CASRTGGNEQFF. CDR3 DNA sequence: TGTGCCAGCAGGACCGGAGGGAATGAGCAGTTCTTC.

The gene calls are TRBV7-9 and TRBJ2-7; TRBD2 is a possible D gene (6 bases). The CDR3 has 15 amino acids. Trimming removed 1 base from V and 5 bases from J, with 15 bases in between. Germline loops: CDR1 SEHNR, CDR2 FQNEAQ (reference sequence). The CDR3 region is CASSLVRGGVDEQYF. The CDR3 DNA is TGTGCCAGCAGCTTAGTACGCGGAGGGGTGGACGAGCAGTACTTC.

There are a few counts of this clonotype. The chain recombines TRBV7-8 with TRBJ1-6; D gene unclear. The CDR3 has 13 amino acids. CDR1 and CDR2 from the germline V gene are SGHVS and FQNEAQ. The V end lost 7 bases, the J end lost 7 bases, and 11 bases lay between the germline ends. This CDR3 is CASMSGGNSPLHF. Written as DNA, the CDR3 is TGTGCCAGCATGTCCGGAGGAAATTCACCCCTCCACTTT. Using reference TRBV7-8 and TRBJ1-6 for the parts outside the CDR3, the full variable domain is GAGVSQSPRYKVAKRGQDVALRCDPISGHVSLFWYQQALGQGPEFLTYFQNEAQLDKSGLPSDRFFAERPEGSVSTLKIQRTQQEDSAVYLCASMSGGNSPLHFGNGTRLTVT.

In its sample, this clonotype was seen once. This sequence joins TRBV14 and TRBJ1-5, with TRBD1 matching 8 bases. Germline CDR1 SGHDN, CDR2 FVKESK. The CDR3 extends over 16 amino acids. V lost 1 base and J lost 6; bases outside the gene matches: 8. CDR3 bases: TGTGCCAGCAGCCAAGTTTGGACAGGGATATTTCAGCCCCAGCATTTT. This gives the protein CASSQVWTGIFQPQHF.

This clonotype was recorded at least ten times. The chain has TRBV27 and TRBJ2-7; 10 bases are shared with TRBD2. The CDR3 has 17 residues. The ends lost 6 bases at V and 3 bases at J; junction bases unmatched: 14. Germline CDR1 reads MNHEY; CDR2 reads SMNVEV (reference sequence). The CDR3 protein is CASSLTTLAGVLYEQYF. CDR3 nucleotides: TGTGCCAGCAGCCTGACGACTCTAGCGGGAGTCCTCTACGAGCAGTACTTC.

The chain carries TRBV7-6 and TRBJ2-1; the D gene is possibly TRBD1 (5 bases). The CDR3 extends over 14 amino acids. Germline V gives CDR1 SGHVS, CDR2 FNYEAQ. V was pared by 5 bases and J by 8 bases, with 16 bases between. CDR3 coding DNA: TGTGCCAGCAGCCCCCGGCCAGCAGGGTATGAGCAGTTCTTC. This encodes CASSPRPAGYEQFF.

A few counts support this clonotype. The chain is built from TRBV27 and TRBJ1-1; no clear D. Between the trimmed V and J ends, which lost 3 bases and 3 bases, there was a span of 11 bases. The CDR3 length is 14 residues. Germline loops: CDR1 MNHEY, CDR2 SMNVEV (reference sequence). The DNA of the CDR3 is TGTGCCAGCAGTTTCTCGCCGGGGTACACTGAAGCTTTCTTT. Encoded protein: CASSFSPGYTEAFF.

This clonotype was counted between two and nine times. The chain combines TRBV11-2 with TRBJ1-2, with 8 bases identical to TRBD1. The V and J ends lost 1 base and 4 bases, in that order; junction bases with no gene match: 5. CDR3 size: 15 residues. Germline V CDR1 and CDR2: SGHAT, FQNNGV. The DNA of the CDR3 is TGTGCCAGCAGCTTAGCCAGGGGGCAGGGCTATGGCTACACCTTC. Its protein is CASSLARGQGYGYTF.

This clonotype was counted between two and nine times. The chain has TRBV5-6 and TRBJ2-5, with D perhaps TRBD1 (6 bases). V dropped 4 bases and J dropped 1 base, with 14 bases sitting between them. Germline V gene sequence: CDR1 SGHDT, CDR2 YYEEEE. The CDR3 is 15 amino acids. CDR3 region: CASSHTDSLQETQYF. CDR3 bases: TGTGCCAGCAGCCATACGGACAGCCTCCAAGAGACCCAGTACTTC.

The rearrangement links TRBV7-8 to TRBJ1-4; D unclear. From germline, CDR1 is SGHVS and CDR2 FQNEAQ. Between the trimmed V and J ends, which lost 0 bases and 2 bases, there was a span of 10 bases. The CDR3 consists of 16 residues. The CDR3 bases are TGTGCCAGCAGCTTAGCGTCGGCGGATACTAATGAAAAACTGTTTTTT. Protein product: CASSLASADTNEKLFF.

The V call is TRBV7-8, the J call TRBJ1-1, with D uncertain. Trimming took off 3 bases at V and 7 bases at J, with 12 bases between the two ends. This CDR3 has 13 amino acids. Germline V gene data show CDR1 as SGHVS and CDR2 as FQNEAQ. Here the CDR3 reads CASSFGGHSEAFF. CDR3 coding DNA: TGTGCCAGCAGCTTTGGAGGGCATAGTGAAGCTTTCTTT.

The chain joins TRBV15 to TRBJ1-5; D not resolved. The ends were cut back, 1 base at V and 3 bases at J, with 7 bases in the middle. The CDR3 sequence is 14 residues long. Germline assignment: CDR1 LNHNV and CDR2 YYDKDF (reference sequence). CDR3 sequence (DNA): TGTGCCACCAGCAGAGTTGCCGACAATCAGCCCCAGCATTTT. Translating it yields CATSRVADNQPQHF.

This clonotype was recorded a few times. V and J are TRBV27 and TRBJ1-2, with 10 bases lining up with TRBD1. Germline V gene data show CDR1 as MNHEY and CDR2 as SMNVEV (reference sequence). This CDR3 has 16 amino acids. V lost 4 bases, J lost 3 bases, and 8 bases stayed unmatched. The DNA for the CDR3 is TGTGCCAGCAGTTCCCCGGGACAGGGGATAGACTATGGCTACACCTTC. As protein: CASSSPGQGIDYGYTF.

V usage is TRBV7-6 and J usage is TRBJ2-2; the D is unclear. Deletions cut 6 bases from V and 5 bases from J, with 4 bases between. CDR1 is SGHVS, CDR2 FNYEAQ, per germline. The length of the CDR3 is 11 residues. The CDR3 is CASSETGELFF. Here the CDR3 DNA reads TGTGCCAGCAGTGAAACCGGGGAGCTGTTTTTT.

The chain has TRBV4-1 and TRBJ2-7, with TRBD1 matching over 9 bases. The V and J ends lost 4 bases and 7 bases, in that order; junction bases with no gene match: 11. Germline CDR1 and CDR2: MGHRA and YSYEKL. The CDR3 spans 15 residues. CDR3 sequence: CASSLPGQGNREQYF. DNA for the CDR3: TGCGCCAGCAGCCTCCCGGGACAGGGTAATAGGGAGCAGTACTTC.

The chain is built from TRBV13 and TRBJ2-1; 9 bases line up with TRBD2. The junction had 8 bases not matched to a gene; V was cut back by 1 base and J by 7 bases. The CDR3 runs to 16 residues. Looked up from germline, CDR1 is PRHDT and CDR2 is FYEKMQ (reference sequence). The CDR3 DNA is TGTGCCAGCAGCTTAGAGGCGGGAGGGCCCAGAAATGAGCAGTTCTTC. It yields the protein CASSLEAGGPRNEQFF.

The chain has TRBV7-9 and TRBJ2-3, with 7 bases lining up with TRBD2. The CDR3 has 16 residues. CDR1 is SEHNR and CDR2 is FQNEAQ in the germline V gene (reference sequence). J gave up 0 bases and V 5 bases, and 8 bases lay outside the gene matches. The CDR3 DNA sequence: TGTGCCAGCAGCGACACTAGCGAATCTAGCACAGATACGCAGTATTTT. Amino acid sequence: CASSDTSESSTDTQYF.

This clonotype has ten or more counts. V gene TRBV4-2 combines with J gene TRBJ1-1, with 7 positions matching TRBD1. This CDR3 spans 15 amino acids. CDR1 and CDR2 from the germline V gene are LGHNA and YNFKEQ. Trimming at V came to 1 base and at J to 4 bases, leaving 6 bases not matched to a gene. The CDR3 DNA is TGTGCCAGCAGCCAAGTTCGGACAGGAGGCACTGAAGCTTTCTTT. This translates into CASSQVRTGGTEAFF.

Worth noting for this clonotype: A much larger clone sits a single nucleotide away, making a read error possible. This sequence joins TRBV27 and TRBJ2-5; 11 bases align to TRBD1. Germline V gene sequence: CDR1 MNHEY, CDR2 SMNVEV (reference sequence). This CDR3 has 14 residues. The CDR3 bases are TGTGCCAGCAGTGCAGGGACAGGGGGAGAGTCCCAGTACTTC. It yields the protein CASSAGTGGESQYF.

The chain links TRBV4-1 to TRBJ1-4; D unclear. The CDR3 has 16 residues. Germline V gives CDR1 MGHRA, CDR2 YSYEKL. V was trimmed by 10 bases and J by 0 bases, leaving 18 bases between them. The CDR3 is CATTNRRSSTNEKLFF. The CDR3 DNA reads TGCGCCACCACTAACAGACGGTCGTCAACTAATGAAAAACTGTTTTTT.

This chain joins TRBV20-1 and TRBJ2-2, with 7 bases matching TRBD1. CDR1 is DFQATT, CDR2 SNEGSKA, per germline (reference sequence). The CDR3 has 15 residues. J gave up 2 bases and V 6 bases, and 9 bases lay outside the gene matches. CDR3 residues: CSATQGLDNTGELFF. The CDR3 nucleotides are TGCAGTGCCACACAGGGGCTGGATAACACCGGGGAGCTGTTTTTT.

The chain joins TRBV2 to TRBJ2-2; TRBD2 matches at 10 bases. CDR3 length: 16 amino acids. The germline V gene has CDR1 SNHLY and CDR2 FYNNEI. The junction had 5 bases not matched to a gene; V was cut back by 6 bases and J by 1 base. The DNA of the CDR3 is TGTGCCAGCAGAGCCGGGACTAGCGAGAACACCGGGGAGCTGTTTTTT. Its protein product is CASRAGTSENTGELFF. Full variable domain (missing parts from reference TRBV2 and TRBJ2-2): EPEVTQTPSHQVTQMGQEVILRCVPISNHLYFYWYRQILGQKVEFLVSFYNNEISEKSEIFDDQFSVERPDGSNFTLKIRSTKLEDSAMYFCASRAGTSENTGELFFGEGSRLTVL.

The V call is TRBV2, the J call TRBJ1-2; D not resolved. CDR3 size: 15 residues. From germline, CDR1 is SNHLY and CDR2 FYNNEI. The V end was cut by 7 bases, the J end by 8 bases, with 23 bases between. CDR3 sequence reads: CASTGDGLGALGYTF. CDR3 sequence (DNA): TGTGCCAGCACCGGAGATGGGCTGGGAGCTCTGGGCTACACCTTC.